The 23 T cell receptor beta chains presented below share a single source sample, sequenced in a study of CD8 T cells in Susac syndrome. RNA, at roughly 0.5 to 1 ug, was reverse transcribed with random hexamers. TCRdb re-called the immunoSEQ multiplex PCR reads with MiXCR, one entry per CDR3 protein. This table holds 180,000 or so distinct CDR3 sequences, around 94% found once. Sequencing input: CD4+ T cells from PBMCs. The receptors originated from a human donor in good health.

CDR3 DNA: TGCAGTGCTAGACCGCAGGGGACAAATCAGCCCCAGCATTTT. Its protein is CSARPQGTNQPQHF. The rearrangement joins TRBV20-1 to TRBJ1-5, with D possibly being TRBD1 (6 bases). V dropped 2 bases and J dropped 4 bases, with 12 bases sitting between them. Germline V gives CDR1 DFQATT, CDR2 SNEGSKA (reference sequence). The CDR3 sequence is 14 residues long.

J is TRBJ2-5 and V is TRBV29-1, with 8 bases aligning to TRBD2. The CDR3 loop spans 13 amino acids. CDR1 is SQVTM and CDR2 is ANQGSEA in the germline V gene. J was trimmed by 5 bases and V by 2 bases; bases with no gene match: 4. The CDR3 loop reads CSVESGGGETQYF. CDR3 sequence (DNA): TGCAGCGTTGAAAGCGGGGGTGGGGAGACCCAGTACTTC. Full variable domain (missing parts from reference TRBV29-1 and TRBJ2-5): SAVISQKPSRDICQRGTSLTIQCQVDSQVTMMFWYRQQPGQSLTLIATANQGSEATYESGFVIDKFPISRPNLTFSTLTVSNMSPEDSSIYLCSVESGGGETQYFGPGTRLLVL.

The chain links TRBV6-5 to TRBJ1-2; 7 nucleotides agree with TRBD1. The junction had 3 bases not matched to a gene; V was cut back by 6 bases and J by 2 bases. CDR3 length: 13 residues. The germline gives CDR1 MNHEY, CDR2 SVGAGI. For the CDR3, the DNA is TGTGCCAGCAGCCCCAGGGGGAACTATGGCTACACCTTC. It translates to CASSPRGNYGYTF.

The J gene is TRBJ2-7, the V gene TRBV3-1; D gene unclear. This CDR3 is built from 15 residues. Germline loops: CDR1 LGHDT, CDR2 YNNKEL (reference sequence). V was shortened by 0 bases and J by 2 bases, with 11 bases between the two germline ends. The CDR3 is CASSQDVAATYEQYF. The CDR3 DNA follows: TGTGCCAGCAGCCAAGATGTGGCAGCTACCTACGAGCAGTACTTC.

The rearrangement links TRBV29-1 to TRBJ2-3; 8 bases fit TRBD1. J gave up 9 bases and V 7 bases, and 9 bases lay outside the gene matches. The CDR3 is made up of 12 amino acids. Germline V gene sequence: CDR1 SQVTM, CDR2 ANQGSEA. CDR3 DNA sequence: TGCAGCGGTAGGACAGGGAGTCGAACGCAGTATTTT. It yields the protein CSGRTGSRTQYF.

The genes are TRBV6-2 or TRBV6-3 and TRBJ2-1; weak D call: TRBD2 (5 bases). The germline CDR1 and CDR2 sequences are MNHEY and SVGEGT. The CDR3 has 13 amino acids. V was shortened by 0 bases and J by 6 bases, with 6 bases between the two germline ends. CDR3 region: CASSYSSGNEQFF. The DNA for the CDR3 is TGTGCCAGCAGTTACTCGAGCGGCAATGAGCAGTTCTTC.

This chain connects TRBV15 to TRBJ2-1; D call uncertain. Trimming stripped 0 bases from V and 8 bases from J, with 11 bases between. This CDR3 spans 14 amino acids. CDR1 is LNHNV and CDR2 is YYDKDF in the germline V gene (reference sequence). The CDR3 DNA reads as TGTGCCACCAGCAGAGATCGCCGTTTCGATGAGCAGTTCTTC. It translates to CATSRDRRFDEQFF.

V and J are TRBV29-1 and TRBJ2-7; weak D call: TRBD1 (6 bases). With 4 bases removed from V and 6 bases from J, the gap between germline ends came to 13 bases. Germline CDR1 is SQVTM and CDR2 is ANQGSEA. This CDR3 region has 12 residues. The chain's CDR3 is CSVAGQGTEQYF. As DNA, the CDR3 is TGCAGCGTTGCTGGCCAGGGGACCGAGCAGTACTTC.

This rearrangement joins TRBV11-2 to TRBJ2-2; D is ambiguous. This CDR3 contains 15 residues. Trimming took 3 bases from V and 0 from J, leaving 8 bases between them. Germline CDR1 reads SGHAT; CDR2 reads FQNNGV. The CDR3 nucleotides read TGTGCCAGCAGCTTGACACTCGCGAACACCGGGGAGCTGTTTTTT. Translated, it gives CASSLTLANTGELFF.

The CDR3 nucleotides read TGTGCCAGCAGTTACTCCCACAGAGAGGGTGGCTACACCTTC. It translates to CASSYSHREGGYTF. V and J are TRBV6-8 and TRBJ1-2; no definite D call. V lost 0 bases to trimming and J lost 7 bases, with 12 bases between them. CDR3 length: 14 residues. The germline V gene has CDR1 MNHGY and CDR2 SAAAGT.

The V gene is TRBV9, the J gene TRBJ2-5; D remains ambiguous. Germline CDR1 reads SGDLS; CDR2 reads YYNGEE. The CDR3 has 10 residues. V was clipped by 7 bases and J by 3 bases, with 4 bases between them. DNA of the CDR3: TGTGCCAGCGGCGAAGAGACCCAGTACTTC. This translates into CASGEETQYF.

The chain joins TRBV20-1 to TRBJ2-5, with 9 bases aligning to TRBD1. The junction had 9 bases not matched to a gene; V was cut back by 5 bases and J by 5 bases. Germline V lookup: CDR1 DFQATT, CDR2 SNEGSKA (reference sequence). This CDR3 is 14 amino acids long. CDR3 sequence: CSAAPGTGIETQYF. The CDR3 region has the DNA TGCAGTGCTGCCCCCGGGACAGGGATTGAGACCCAGTACTTC.

A note on this clonotype: The junction departs from germline at one end; a sequencing error may be responsible. The rearrangement joins TRBV20-1 to TRBJ1-5; perhaps TRBD1 as D (6 bases). Germline CDR1 DFQATT, CDR2 SNEGSKA (reference sequence). This CDR3 spans 14 amino acids. The CDR3 nucleotides are TGCAGTGCTAGAGATACACAGGGCAACCAGCCCCAGCATTTT. It is translated as CSARDTQGNQPQHF.

V gene TRBV3-1 combines with J gene TRBJ1-2, with D possibly TRBD1 on 5 matching bases. Germline V gene data show CDR1 as LGHDT and CDR2 as YNNKEL (reference sequence). V was cut by 2 bases and J by 6 bases, with 13 bases left in between. This CDR3 is built from 14 residues. The CDR3 nucleotides read TGTGCCAGCAGCCAAACGGCAGGGCTCGATGGCTACACCTTC. Translated, it gives CASSQTAGLDGYTF.

This chain links TRBV29-1 with TRBJ1-5; D is possibly TRBD1 (5 bases). The V end lost 7 bases, the J end lost 9 bases, and 22 bases lay between the germline ends. The CDR3 is 14 amino acids. The germline gives CDR1 SQVTM, CDR2 ANQGSEA. CDR3 bases: TGCAGCGCCTCCGACAGCACTAACTCCGGGCCCCAGCATTTT. Translating gives CSASDSTNSGPQHF.

This chain links TRBV20-1 with TRBJ2-5, with D tentatively TRBD1 or TRBD2 (6 bases each). The CDR3 is 12 residues long. CDR1 is DFQATT, CDR2 SNEGSKA, per germline (reference sequence). Trimming stripped 3 bases from V and 5 bases from J, with 10 bases between. The CDR3 bases are TGCAGTGCTAGCCGGGGGCGGGAGACCCAGTACTTC. Translation: CSASRGRETQYF.

The rearrangement links TRBV6-2 or TRBV6-3 to TRBJ2-1; tentative D call: TRBD1 (5 bases). CDR3 length equals 15 residues. Trimming pared 4 bases from V and 5 bases from J, leaving 15 bases between. Germline-derived CDR1 and CDR2 are MNHEY and SVGEGT. In nucleotides, the CDR3 is TGTGCCAGCAGTTTGACAGACGGGCGCCACAATGAGCAGTTCTTC. This translates into CASSLTDGRHNEQFF.

Only one count was recorded for this clonotype. The chain has TRBV4-3 and TRBJ2-1, with 9 nucleotides matching TRBD2. This CDR3 is built from 14 residues. J lost 5 bases, V lost 4 bases, and 3 bases had no gene match. Germline V gene data show CDR1 as LGHNA and CDR2 as YSLEER. This CDR3 reads CASSRRLADNEQFF. In DNA, the CDR3 is TGCGCCAGCAGCCGAAGACTAGCGGACAATGAGCAGTTCTTC.

This CDR3 is CASTFGGEQFF. CDR3 sequence (DNA): TGTGCCAGCACGTTCGGAGGTGAGCAGTTCTTC. This chain links TRBV7-9 with TRBJ2-1; possible D gene TRBD2, 5 bases. The CDR3 extends over 11 amino acids. From germline, CDR1 is SEHNR and CDR2 FQNEAQ (reference sequence). Trimming removed 7 bases from V and 9 bases from J, with 10 bases in between.

V usage is TRBV19 and J usage is TRBJ2-2; 8 positions agree with TRBD2. Trimming removed 5 bases from V and 7 bases from J; junction bases left unmatched: 9. CDR1 and CDR2 (germline): LNHDA, SQIVND (reference sequence). There are 15 residues in the CDR3. The CDR3 loop is CASSPEGLVVGELFF. The CDR3 DNA follows: TGTGCCAGTAGTCCCGAGGGACTAGTGGTCGGGGAGCTGTTTTTT.

This clonotype was found once. The rearrangement uses TRBV29-1 and TRBJ2-1; TRBD2 aligns across 10 bases. The CDR3 length is 15 residues. The V gene's germline CDR1 is SQVTM and CDR2 ANQGSEA. V shed 7 bases and J 6 bases; nucleotides not matched to a gene: 12. CDR3 bases: TGCAGCGCTGTTAGCGGGGGGCGACTCTCCAATGAGCAGTTCTTC. Protein product: CSAVSGGRLSNEQFF.

J is TRBJ2-1 and V is TRBV5-6; D is unresolved. Trimming pared 0 bases from V and 0 bases from J, leaving 16 bases between. This CDR3 contains 18 residues. Germline V gives CDR1 SGHDT, CDR2 YYEEEE. The CDR3 is CASSLEVKRSSSYNEQFF. CDR3 DNA: TGTGCCAGCAGCTTGGAAGTGAAAAGGAGCAGCTCCTACAATGAGCAGTTCTTC. The whole variable domain, filled in from reference TRBV5-6 and TRBJ2-1, reads DAGVTQSPTHLIKTRGQQVTLRCSPKSGHDTVSWYQQALGQGPQFIFQYYEEEERQRGNFPDRFSGHQFPNYSSELNVNALLLGDSALYLCASSLEVKRSSSYNEQFFGPGTRLTVL.

CDR3 loop: CASSLAGSNTQYF. The CDR3 nucleotides are TGTGCCAGCAGCTTAGCGGGGAGTAATACGCAGTATTTT. V usage is TRBV6-2 or TRBV6-3 and J usage is TRBJ2-3, with 8 nucleotides matching TRBD2. This CDR3 spans 13 amino acids. The V segment lost 6 bases and the J segment 7 bases; nucleotides outside the gene matches: 6. Germline-derived CDR1 and CDR2 are MNHEY and SVGEGT.